This entry features one T cell receptor beta chain sequence. The antigen remains unidentified. The data were obtained in a study of beta chain features in type 1 diabetes. Study-level points and caveats: In comparison with healthy donors, patients had naive, central memory and Treg TCRB repertoires that appeared more similar.

As every portion of the isolated RNA was reverse transcribed, the sequencing read expressed TCRB transcripts. Libraries were prepared by immunoSEQ multiplex PCR; TCRdb keeps only in-frame clonotypes and omits some of them. The sample yields 200,000 to 250,000 clones, 11% seen once. Sequenced: central memory CD4+ T cells from blood. The clonotype was recovered from a man aged 18 to 29 in good health.

CDR3 bases: TGCAGCTGTGGGATGGACGGCTCCTACAATGAGCAGTTCTTC. Amino acid sequence: CSCGMDGSYNEQFF. The rearrangement links TRBV29-1 to TRBJ2-1; D not certain. CDR3 size: 14 residues. Between the trimmed V and J ends, which lost 8 bases and 0 bases, there was a span of 14 bases. Germline CDR1 and CDR2: SQVTM and ANQGSEA.